The 11 T cell receptor beta chains below all came from one sample that was sequenced in a study of blood T cell repertoires in COVID-19. TCRdb's copy holds only in-frame clones and misses some; the assay was immunoSEQ multiplex PCR. This sample has 70,000 to 95,000 clones, with over 70% found just once. The sample taken for sequencing was peripheral blood. The receptors stem from a man aged 50 or older with active COVID-19.

This chain links TRBV2 with TRBJ1-6; D may be TRBD1 (6 bases). CDR3 size: 16 residues. CDR1 is SNHLY and CDR2 is FYNNEI in the germline V gene. V lost 1 base and J lost 3, with 10 bases in between. This chain's CDR3 is CASSEETGHYNSPLHF. CDR3 sequence (DNA): TGTGCCAGCAGTGAAGAGACAGGACACTATAATTCACCCCTCCACTTT.

In the case of this clone: Other DNA sequences in this sample translate to the same CDR3. V is TRBV28 and J is TRBJ1-6; D not certain. The CDR3 has 13 residues. CDR1 is MDHEN, CDR2 SYDVKM, per germline. Trimming shortened V by 2 bases and J by 7 bases, and 6 bases separated the two germline ends. Here the CDR3 DNA reads TGTGCCAGCAGTTTAACGGGGAATTCACCCCTCCACTTT. Translating gives CASSLTGNSPLHF.

The chain joins TRBV5-4 to TRBJ1-5; 9 bases match TRBD1. This CDR3 spans 20 amino acids. V trimming: 3 bases; J trimming: 11 bases; junction bases outside the gene matches: 27. Per germline, CDR1 SGHNT and CDR2 YYREEE (reference sequence). The CDR3 DNA is TGTGCCAGCAGCTCTCCGGGGGACAGGGTCTTTCTGAGGGGTATCGGGACCCAGCATTTT. Amino acids: CASSSPGDRVFLRGIGTQHF. The entire variable domain, with the rest obtained from reference TRBV5-4 and TRBJ1-5, is as follows: ETGVTQSPTHLIKTRGQQVTLRCSSQSGHNTVSWYQQALGQGPQFIFQYYREEENGRGNFPPRFSGLQFPNYSSELNVNALELDDSALYLCASSSPGDRVFLRGIGTQHFGDGTRLSIL.

CDR3 loop: CASSQLIGQGKEKLFF. In nucleotides, the CDR3 is TGTGCCAGCAGCCAGTTGATCGGACAGGGCAAGGAAAAACTGTTTTTT. The gene calls are TRBV4-2 and TRBJ1-4, with 8 nucleotides matching TRBD1. The CDR3 is made up of 16 amino acids. Germline trimming cut 3 bases from V and 8 bases from J; bases unmatched to any gene: 11. The germline CDR1 and CDR2 sequences are LGHNA and YNFKEQ.

The V call is TRBV5-1, the J call TRBJ2-5; 8 nucleotides agree with TRBD2. The V gene's germline CDR1 is SGHRS and CDR2 YFSETQ. The CDR3 is 14 amino acids. V trimming: 3 bases; J trimming: 2 bases; junction bases outside the gene matches: 3. In nucleotides, the CDR3 is TGCGCCAGCAGCTCCACTAGCGGACAAGAGACCCAGTACTTC. This codes for CASSSTSGQETQYF. The full variable domain, in which reference TRBV5-1 and TRBJ2-5 provide the parts outside the CDR3, is KAGVTQTPRYLIKTRGQQVTLSCSPISGHRSVSWYQQTPGQGLQFLFEYFSETQRNKGNFPGRFSGRQFSNSRSEMNVSTLELGDSALYLCASSSTSGQETQYFGPGTRLLVL.

The rearrangement links TRBV7-9 to TRBJ1-3; D not certain. V was clipped by 11 bases and J by 2 bases, with 16 bases between them. CDR1 and CDR2 (germline): SEHNR, FQNEAQ (reference sequence). CDR3 size: 14 residues. The CDR3 region has the DNA TGTGCCGAGAGGAGGGTGAACGCTGGAAACACCATATATTTT. This sequence encodes CAERRVNAGNTIYF.

This rearrangement joins TRBV6-4 to TRBJ2-3; D is unresolved. V was cut by 0 bases and J by 1 base, with 5 bases left in between. The germline gives CDR1 MRHNA, CDR2 SNTAGT. The CDR3 is made up of 14 amino acids. The DNA of the CDR3 is TGTGCCAGCAGTGACTCCCCAGGCACAGATACGCAGTATTTT. Encoded protein: CASSDSPGTDTQYF.

The chain is built from TRBV4-3 and TRBJ1-5; 9 bases agree with TRBD1. With 3 bases clipped from V and 7 bases from J, the junction kept 7 bases outside the gene matches. CDR3 length: 15 amino acids. CDR1 is LGHNA, CDR2 YSLEER, per germline. CDR3 in DNA: TGCGCCAGCAGCCATGGGACAGGGAACGGACAGCCCCAGCATTTT. It specifies CASSHGTGNGQPQHF.

V usage is TRBV7-2 and J usage is TRBJ2-5; 7 positions match TRBD1. Germline V gives CDR1 SGHTA, CDR2 FQGNSA. The CDR3 has 15 residues. Trimming at V came to 4 bases and at J to 5 bases, leaving 10 bases not matched to a gene. The CDR3 sequence is CASSSDRAKVETQYF. CDR3 nucleotide sequence: TGTGCCAGCAGCTCCGACAGGGCTAAGGTGGAGACCCAGTACTTC.

The chain couples TRBV29-1 to TRBJ2-1; 7 bases line up with TRBD2. The CDR3 extends over 14 amino acids. The germline gives CDR1 SQVTM, CDR2 ANQGSEA. Trimming took 5 bases from V and 4 from J; bases not matched to a gene: 8. The CDR3 protein is CSVPTSASYNEQFF. The CDR3 nucleotides read TGCAGCGTTCCTACTAGCGCGAGTTACAATGAGCAGTTCTTC.

The chain uses TRBV28 and TRBJ1-1, with 8 bases aligning to TRBD1. Per the germline V gene, CDR1 is MDHEN and CDR2 is SYDVKM. This CDR3 contains 14 residues. With V trimmed by 6 bases and J by 1 base, 4 bases remained unmatched. The CDR3 DNA reads TGTGCCAGCAGGGGGACAGGATCGAACACTGAAGCTTTCTTT. Its translation: CASRGTGSNTEAFF.